A selection of T cell receptor beta chains follows, all from one sample in a study of shared clonotypes between healthy human individuals. The protocol was immunoSEQ multiplex PCR, while the TCRdb copy is restricted to in-frame clones and leaves out a portion. The sample yields under 1,900,000 clones, 98% seen once. The material sequenced was naive CD4+ T cells sorted from blood. These receptors were taken from a man between 25 and 39 years old in good health. The CDR3 runs from the conserved cysteine through the conserved F or W. Each record gives: J gene, clone size, V gene, D gene, CDR3 protein, CDR3 DNA. The D gene is left open where the match is weak. Part of the rows lack a size; the others show once, few, many or a class for expanded clones.

TRBJ2-1 | - | TRBV6-6 | - | CASSYLWGNEQFF | TGTGCCAGCAGTTATCTGTGGGGTAATGAGCAGTTCTTC
TRBJ1-1 | - | TRBV5-4 | - | CASSPDLRRNTEAFF | TGTGCCAGCAGCCCGGACCTGAGGCGTAACACTGAAGCTTTCTTT
TRBJ2-7 | - | TRBV6-5 | - | CASRNDKGAPYEQYF | TGTGCCAGCAGAAACGACAAAGGGGCCCCCTACGAGCAGTACTTC
TRBJ1-1 | - | TRBV18 | - | CASSPLEMNTEAFF | TGTGCCAGCTCACCTCTAGAGATGAACACTGAAGCTTTCTTT
TRBJ2-6 | - | TRBV18 | - | CASSPPRGSGANVLTF | TGTGCCAGCTCACCACCGAGGGGCTCTGGGGCCAACGTCCTGACTTTC
TRBJ2-7 | - | TRBV10-3 | TRBD1 | CAIRIETSGTGIYEQYF | TGTGCCATCAGAATTGAAACCTCCGGGACAGGTATTTACGAGCAGTACTTC
TRBJ1-1 | few | TRBV5-1 | - | CASSTLGPNTEAFF | TGCGCCAGCAGCACCCTAGGTCCGAACACTGAAGCTTTCTTT
TRBJ1-1 | - | TRBV18 | TRBD1 | CASSTELPDRGLIAGGAFF | TGTGCCAGCTCCACCGAGTTACCTGACAGGGGTCTCATCGCCGGTGGAGCTTTCTTT
TRBJ2-7 | - | TRBV18 | TRBD1 | CASSPLFPTGGELVEQYF | TGTGCCAGCTCACCGCTTTTTCCGACAGGGGGCGAATTGGTCGAGCAGTACTTC
TRBJ2-7 | - | TRBV5-1 | - | CASSAPGNPLGEQYF | TGCGCCAGCAGCGCCCCGGGGAACCCCTTGGGCGAGCAGTACTTC
TRBJ1-4 | - | TRBV6-1 | - | CASSESGRRSFEKLFF | TGTGCCAGCAGTGAAAGCGGACGACGGAGCTTTGAAAAACTGTTTTTT
TRBJ2-7 | - | TRBV7-8 | TRBD2 | CASSRRLANEQYF | TGTGCCAGCAGCCGAAGACTAGCAAACGAGCAGTACTTC
TRBJ2-3 | - | TRBV5-1 | - | CASSFSSPGTQYF | TGCGCCAGCAGCTTCTCTAGCCCAGGAACGCAGTATTTT
TRBJ2-7 | once | TRBV2 | TRBD2 | CASSSSGRIYEQYF | TGTGCCAGCAGTTCTAGCGGGAGGATCTACGAGCAGTACTTC
TRBJ2-7 | - | TRBV5-5 | TRBD2 | CASSARTSGTYEQYF | TGTGCCAGCAGCGCTCGGACTAGCGGTACCTACGAGCAGTACTTC
TRBJ1-2 | - | TRBV5-4 | - | CASSLGTSNYGYTF | TGTGCCAGCAGCCTCGGGACATCTAACTATGGCTACACCTTC
TRBJ1-1 | - | TRBV7-9 | TRBD1 | CASSPGTVNTEAFF | TGTGCCAGCAGCCCAGGGACAGTGAACACTGAAGCTTTCTTT
TRBJ2-7 | - | TRBV6-1 | - | CATSPRGLVYEQYF | TGTGCCACGTCACCCCGGGGTTTGGTCTACGAGCAGTACTTC
TRBJ2-1 | - | TRBV19 | TRBD2 | CASSMGTSGNEQFF | TGTGCCAGTAGTATGGGGACTAGCGGCAATGAGCAGTTCTTC
TRBJ2-1 | once | TRBV9 | TRBD2 | CASTLAGDYNEQFF | TGTGCCAGCACTCTAGCGGGAGATTACAATGAGCAGTTCTTC
TRBJ2-5 | - | TRBV7-7 | - | CASSLGLGEATQYF | TGTGCTAGCAGCTTAGGGTTGGGAGAGGCGACCCAGTACTTC
TRBJ1-1 | - | TRBV6-1 | TRBD1 | CASIQGGRANEAFF | TGTGCCAGCATCCAGGGGGGCAGGGCAAATGAAGCTTTCTTT
TRBJ1-2 | - | TRBV11-2 | - | CASSLSSGFNGYTF | TGTGCCAGCAGCTTAAGTTCAGGGTTCAATGGCTACACCTTC
TRBJ2-7 | - | TRBV7-9 | TRBD1 | CASSQPGQGVGEQYF | TGTGCCAGCAGCCAACCGGGACAGGGCGTAGGCGAGCAGTACTTC
TRBJ2-7 | - | TRBV7-6 | - | CASSLSDSPLTGEQYF | TGTGCCAGCAGCTTATCCGACTCGCCTTTAACGGGAGAGCAGTACTTC
TRBJ2-1 | - | TRBV1 | - | CTSSRNNGLAPSNNEQFF | TGCACCAGCAGCCGCAACAACGGACTAGCGCCTTCCAACAATGAGCAGTTCTTC
TRBJ2-5 | - | TRBV7-2 | - | CASKLGAGKETQYF | TGTGCCAGCAAACTGGGGGCTGGCAAAGAGACCCAGTACTTC
TRBJ1-1 | - | TRBV5-4 | - | CASKRSTEHTEAFF | TGTGCCAGCAAACGAAGTACAGAGCACACTGAAGCTTTCTTT
TRBJ2-1 | - | TRBV7-8 | TRBD2 | CASSLRGTGGPGNEQFF | TGTGCCAGCAGCTTAAGGGGTACGGGAGGGCCCGGCAATGAGCAGTTCTTC
TRBJ2-3 | once | TRBV7-9 | - | CASSYIPAATDTQYF | TGTGCCAGCAGCTACATCCCAGCGGCCACAGATACGCAGTATTTT
TRBJ2-3 | - | TRBV6-1 | TRBD2 | CASPDGIAGRQYF | TGTGCCAGCCCCGATGGGATAGCGGGAAGGCAGTATTTT
TRBJ2-2 | - | TRBV7-3 | - | CASRLDPRETGELFF | TGTGCCAGCAGATTGGACCCCCGGGAGACCGGGGAGCTGTTTTTT
TRBJ2-7 | - | TRBV18 | - | CASSPSRGGEQYF | TGTGCCAGCTCACCCTCCAGGGGTGGCGAGCAGTACTTC
TRBJ2-3 | once | TRBV29-1 | TRBD1 | CSVERQGVDTQYF | TGCAGCGTTGAAAGACAGGGGGTAGATACGCAGTATTTT
TRBJ1-1 | once | TRBV15 | - | CATSRGGQNTEAFF | TGTGCCACCAGCAGAGGCGGACAGAACACTGAAGCTTTCTTT
TRBJ2-7 | - | TRBV28 | - | CASTESDYEQYF | TGTGCCAGCACCGAGAGCGACTACGAGCAGTACTTC
TRBJ1-2 | - | TRBV18 | - | CASSPGVQGGQNNYGYTF | TGTGCCAGCTCCCCGGGGGTCCAGGGCGGACAGAACAACTATGGCTACACCTTC
TRBJ2-7 | - | TRBV5-4 | - | CASSLPGTPTYEQYF | TGTGCCAGCAGCTTGCCCGGGACTCCTACCTACGAGCAGTACTTC
TRBJ2-6 | - | TRBV5-1 | - | CASSLHGDSGANVLTF | TGCGCCAGCAGCTTGCACGGAGACTCTGGGGCCAACGTCCTGACTTTC
TRBJ2-3 | - | TRBV9 | - | CASSVRSTDTQYF | TGTGCCAGCAGCGTACGTAGCACAGATACGCAGTATTTT
TRBJ2-1 | - | TRBV7-2 | - | CASSDSMWPLDEQFF | TGTGCCAGCAGCGATAGCATGTGGCCGCTCGATGAGCAGTTCTTC
TRBJ1-1 | - | TRBV18 | - | CASSPVEDTEAFF | TGTGCCAGCTCACCAGTGGAGGACACTGAAGCTTTCTTT
TRBJ1-4 | - | TRBV10-3 | - | CAISEARDGEKLFF | TGTGCCATCAGTGAGGCCAGGGATGGAGAAAAACTGTTTTTT
TRBJ2-1 | - | TRBV25-1 | TRBD2 | CASSELGLAEAYNEQFF | TGTGCCAGCAGTGAATTGGGTCTAGCGGAGGCTTACAATGAGCAGTTCTTC
TRBJ2-7 | - | TRBV6-5 | - | CASRNSFRSSYEQYF | TGTGCCAGCAGGAACAGCTTCAGGAGCTCCTACGAGCAGTACTTC
TRBJ2-1 | - | TRBV18 | - | CASSRLLQGDNEQFF | TGTGCCAGCTCAAGACTTCTACAGGGTGACAATGAGCAGTTCTTC